A selection of T cell receptor beta chains follows, all from one sample in a study of T-cell memory formation after mild COVID-19. TCRdb used MiXCR to reprocess the 5' RACE reads, holding one entry per CDR3 protein. The data contain around 250,000 distinct CDR3 sequences, approximately 9% of them seen just once; the ten biggest clones take up approximately 20%. Input material: PBMCs or a T cell subset sorted from them (not recorded which). The receptors were gathered from a man between 18 and 29 years old who had mild COVID-19 (a few samples of this study predate the infection). Cell type and time point are not known. Each CDR3 is given with its conserved first and last residue. The order of the fields is V gene, J gene, D gene, clone size, CDR3 DNA, CDR3 protein. D genes are given only for firm matches. Size values are once, few and many counts, or a class for expanded clones, and some rows have none.

>TRBV28|TRBJ1-6|NA|NA
TGTGCCAGCAGAAAAGACAGGAGCTCCTATAATTCACCCCTCCACTTT
CASRKDRSSYNSPLHF
>TRBV6-5|TRBJ2-7|NA|NA
TGTGCTACTCCACAGGGTTACGAGCAGTACTTC
CATPQGYEQYF
>TRBV7-2|TRBJ2-2|NA|few
TGTGCCAGCAGCTTAACAGGAGAGAACACCGGGGAGCTGTTTTTT
CASSLTGENTGELFF
>TRBV7-2|TRBJ1-3|NA|few
TGTGCCAGCAGCCCCAATCAGGGAAGATTTGGAAACACCATATATTTT
CASSPNQGRFGNTIYF
>TRBV5-1|TRBJ1-1|NA|NA
TGCGCCAGCAGCTTCTCCTCGGGACTGAACACTGAAGCTTTCTTT
CASSFSSGLNTEAFF
>TRBV29-1|TRBJ2-3|NA|many
TGCAGCGTTGAAAAGGGGGCAGATACGCAGTATTTT
CSVEKGADTQYF
>TRBV12-3/TRBV12-4|TRBJ2-5|TRBD2|NA
TGTGCCAGCAGTGCCGGGACTAGCGGGGTTCCGAGGATAGAGACCCAGTACTTC
CASSAGTSGVPRIETQYF
>TRBV15|TRBJ2-4|NA|many
TGTGCCACCAGCAGAGATAACGGAGCCAAAAACATTCAGTACTTC
CATSRDNGAKNIQYF
>TRBV5-1|TRBJ2-2|NA|few
TGCGCCAGCAGCTCCGGGACCTACACCGGGGAGCTGTTTTTT
CASSSGTYTGELFF
>TRBV5-1|TRBJ1-2|NA|NA
TGCGCCAGCAGCGCGGAGGGCGGCTACACCTTC
CASSAEGGYTF
>TRBV11-2|TRBJ2-1|NA|many
TGTGCCAGCAGCTGGACAGCCAACAATGAGCAGTTCTTC
CASSWTANNEQFF
>TRBV7-2|TRBJ1-2|TRBD1|few
TGTGCCAGCAGCTTAGGAATCTTTGGGGGGACAGGGAGAGGCTACACCTTC
CASSLGIFGGTGRGYTF
>TRBV19|TRBJ2-1|TRBD2|many
TGTGCCAGTAGTCCGACTAGCGGGGACTTCAATGAGCAGTTCTTC
CASSPTSGDFNEQFF
>TRBV28|TRBJ1-1|NA|NA
TGTGCCAGCAGTCACCCATCAGGGGCCTACGCTTTCTTT
CASSHPSGAYAFF
>TRBV7-2|TRBJ1-4|NA|few
TGTGCCAGCAGCTTAGGCTCCTCCAATGAAAAACTGTTTTTT
CASSLGSSNEKLFF
>TRBV29-1|TRBJ2-5|TRBD2|NA
TGCAGCGTTGAACAGGGGCTAGCGGGGTACCAAGAGACCCAGTACTTC
CSVEQGLAGYQETQYF
>TRBV9|TRBJ2-5|NA|medium-sized
TGTGCCAGCAGCGTAGCGGGGGTTGAAGAGACCCAGTACTTC
CASSVAGVEETQYF
>TRBV4-1|TRBJ2-1|NA|NA
TGCGCCAGCAGCCTCCCCAGGCGGCGGTTGGGTGAGCAGTTCTTC
CASSLPRRRLGEQFF
>TRBV7-2|TRBJ2-3|NA|NA
TGTGCCAGCAGCTTAGGGGGGACTGCAGGCACAGATACGCAGTATTTT
CASSLGGTAGTDTQYF
>TRBV5-1|TRBJ1-5|NA|NA
TGCGCCAGCAGCCCCGACGGGCTGGTTCAGCCCCAGCATTTT
CASSPDGLVQPQHF
>TRBV10-3|TRBJ2-7|TRBD1|NA
TGTGCCATCAGGGGGACAGGGAAAAATTCCTACGAGCAGTACTTC
CAIRGTGKNSYEQYF
>TRBV4-1|TRBJ1-2|NA|NA
TGCGCCAGCAGACCTGGAACGGGGCCTTATGGCTACACCTTC
CASRPGTGPYGYTF
>TRBV15|TRBJ2-1|TRBD2|few
TGTGCCACCAGCCGCGGGGGGTCTTCCTACAATGAGCAGTTCTTC
CATSRGGSSYNEQFF
>TRBV7-8|TRBJ2-1|TRBD2|NA
TGTGCCAGCAGCTTTAAGCGGGATTCCTACAATGAGCAGTTCTTC
CASSFKRDSYNEQFF
>TRBV5-1|TRBJ2-3|NA|NA
TGCGCCAGCAGCCCCCTCCCCACAGATACGCAGTATTTT
CASSPLPTDTQYF
>TRBV7-2|TRBJ2-3|NA|many
TGTGCCAGCAGCCCGGGACTCAGCACAGATACGCAGTATTTT
CASSPGLSTDTQYF